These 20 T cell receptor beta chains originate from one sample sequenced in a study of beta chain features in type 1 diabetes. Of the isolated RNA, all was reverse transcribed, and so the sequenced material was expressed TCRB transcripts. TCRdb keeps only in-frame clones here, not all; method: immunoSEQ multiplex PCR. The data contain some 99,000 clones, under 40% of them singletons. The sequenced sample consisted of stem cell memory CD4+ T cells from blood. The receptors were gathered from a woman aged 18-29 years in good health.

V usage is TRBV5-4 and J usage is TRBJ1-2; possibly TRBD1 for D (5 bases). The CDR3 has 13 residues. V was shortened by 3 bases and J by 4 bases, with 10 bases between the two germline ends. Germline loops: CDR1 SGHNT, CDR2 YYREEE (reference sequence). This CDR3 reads CASSWGISYGYTF. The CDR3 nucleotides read TGTGCCAGCAGCTGGGGCATATCCTATGGCTACACCTTC.

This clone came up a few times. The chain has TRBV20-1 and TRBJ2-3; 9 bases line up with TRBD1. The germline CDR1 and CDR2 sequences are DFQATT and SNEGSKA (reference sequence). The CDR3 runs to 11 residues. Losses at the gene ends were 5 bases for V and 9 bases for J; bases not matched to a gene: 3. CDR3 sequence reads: CSAAQGATQYF. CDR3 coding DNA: TGCAGTGCTGCACAGGGGGCCACGCAGTATTTT.

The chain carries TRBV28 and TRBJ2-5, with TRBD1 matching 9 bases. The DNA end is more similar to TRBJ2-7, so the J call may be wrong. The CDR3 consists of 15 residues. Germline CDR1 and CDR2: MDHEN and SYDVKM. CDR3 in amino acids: CASSSAGTGSYEQYF. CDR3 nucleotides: TGTGCCAGCAGTTCAGCCGGGACAGGGTCCTACGAGCAGTACTTC.

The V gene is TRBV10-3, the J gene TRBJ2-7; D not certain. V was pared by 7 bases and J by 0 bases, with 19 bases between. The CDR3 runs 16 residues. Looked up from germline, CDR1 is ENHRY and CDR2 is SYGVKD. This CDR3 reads CAITPQSRSSSYEQYF. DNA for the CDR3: TGTGCCATCACCCCCCAGTCGAGGTCAAGCTCCTACGAGCAGTACTTC.

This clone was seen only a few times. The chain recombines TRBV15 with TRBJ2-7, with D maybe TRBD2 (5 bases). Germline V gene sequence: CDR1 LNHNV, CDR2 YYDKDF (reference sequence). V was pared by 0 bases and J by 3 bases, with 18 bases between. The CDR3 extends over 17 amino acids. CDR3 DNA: TGTGCCACCAGCAGAGATTCGGTTTCGGGAAAAGACTACGAGCAGTACTTC. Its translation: CATSRDSVSGKDYEQYF.

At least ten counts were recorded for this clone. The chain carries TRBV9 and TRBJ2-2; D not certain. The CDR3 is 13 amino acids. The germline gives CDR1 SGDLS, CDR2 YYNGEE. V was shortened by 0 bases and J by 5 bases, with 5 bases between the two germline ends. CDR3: CASSVVGTGELFF. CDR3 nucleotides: TGTGCCAGCAGCGTAGTCGGTACCGGGGAGCTGTTTTTT.

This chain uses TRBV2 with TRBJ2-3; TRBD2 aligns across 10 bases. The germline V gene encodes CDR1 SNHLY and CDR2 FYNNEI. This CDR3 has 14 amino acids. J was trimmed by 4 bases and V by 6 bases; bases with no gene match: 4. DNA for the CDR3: TGTGCCAGCAGCGCCGGGACTAGCGCAGATACGCAGTATTTT. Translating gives CASSAGTSADTQYF.

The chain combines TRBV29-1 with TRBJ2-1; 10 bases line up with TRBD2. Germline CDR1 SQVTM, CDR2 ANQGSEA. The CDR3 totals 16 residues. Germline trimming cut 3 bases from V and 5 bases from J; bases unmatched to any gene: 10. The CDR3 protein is CSVESQTSGSHNEQFF. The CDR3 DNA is TGCAGCGTTGAGTCCCAGACTAGCGGGTCCCACAATGAGCAGTTCTTC.

CDR3 region: CSVGASGGQGEKLFF. CDR3 DNA: TGCAGCGTCGGAGCCTCAGGAGGACAGGGGGAAAAACTGTTTTTT. This chain joins TRBV29-1 and TRBJ1-4; 9 positions match TRBD1. The germline V gene encodes CDR1 SQVTM and CDR2 ANQGSEA. Trimming took 6 bases from V and 8 from J; bases not matched to a gene: 13. This CDR3 comprises 15 residues.

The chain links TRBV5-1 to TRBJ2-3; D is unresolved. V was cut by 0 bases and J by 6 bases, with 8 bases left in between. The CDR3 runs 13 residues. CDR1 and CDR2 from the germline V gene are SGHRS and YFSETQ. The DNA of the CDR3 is TGCGCCAGCAGCTTGGCCCGGTGGGATACGCAGTATTTT. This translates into CASSLARWDTQYF. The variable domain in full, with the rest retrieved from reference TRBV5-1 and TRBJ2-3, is KAGVTQTPRYLIKTRGQQVTLSCSPISGHRSVSWYQQTPGQGLQFLFEYFSETQRNKGNFPGRFSGRQFSNSRSEMNVSTLELGDSALYLCASSLARWDTQYFGPGTRLTVL.

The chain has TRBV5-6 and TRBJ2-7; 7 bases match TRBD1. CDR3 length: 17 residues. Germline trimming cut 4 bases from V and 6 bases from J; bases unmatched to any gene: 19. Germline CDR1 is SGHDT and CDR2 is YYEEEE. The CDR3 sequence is CASSLQGWLASSPEQYF. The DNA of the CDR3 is TGTGCCAGCAGCCTACAGGGGTGGTTAGCATCGTCCCCCGAGCAGTACTTC. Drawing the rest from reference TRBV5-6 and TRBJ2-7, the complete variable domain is DAGVTQSPTHLIKTRGQQVTLRCSPKSGHDTVSWYQQALGQGPQFIFQYYEEEERQRGNFPDRFSGHQFPNYSSELNVNALLLGDSALYLCASSLQGWLASSPEQYFGPGTRLTVT.

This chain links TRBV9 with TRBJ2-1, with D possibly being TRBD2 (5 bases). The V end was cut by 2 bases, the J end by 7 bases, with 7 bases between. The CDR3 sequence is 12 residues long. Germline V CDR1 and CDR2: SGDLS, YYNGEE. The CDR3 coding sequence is TGTGCCAGCAGCGTGACGGGGAATGAGCAGTTCTTC. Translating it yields CASSVTGNEQFF.

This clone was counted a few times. The CDR3 region is CASSLVGGQLIGGYTF. In DNA form, the CDR3 reads TGCGCCAGCAGCTTGGTTGGGGGACAACTCATTGGTGGCTACACCTTC. This sequence joins TRBV5-1 and TRBJ1-2; D is possibly TRBD1 (6 bases). This CDR3 has 16 amino acids. Germline loops: CDR1 SGHRS, CDR2 YFSETQ. The V end was cut by 0 bases, the J end by 7 bases, with 19 bases between.

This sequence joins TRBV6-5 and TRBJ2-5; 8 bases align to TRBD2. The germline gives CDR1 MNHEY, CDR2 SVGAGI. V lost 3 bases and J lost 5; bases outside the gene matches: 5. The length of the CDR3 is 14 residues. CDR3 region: CASSYGAGGETQYF. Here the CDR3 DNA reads TGTGCCAGCAGTTATGGGGCGGGGGGCGAGACCCAGTACTTC.

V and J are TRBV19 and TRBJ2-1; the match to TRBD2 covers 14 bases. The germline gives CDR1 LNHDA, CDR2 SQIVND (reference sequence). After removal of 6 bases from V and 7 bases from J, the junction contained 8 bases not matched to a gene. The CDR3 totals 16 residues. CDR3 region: CASSRLTSGRGNEQFF. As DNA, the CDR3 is TGTGCCAGTAGCCGCCTGACTAGCGGGAGGGGGAATGAGCAGTTCTTC.

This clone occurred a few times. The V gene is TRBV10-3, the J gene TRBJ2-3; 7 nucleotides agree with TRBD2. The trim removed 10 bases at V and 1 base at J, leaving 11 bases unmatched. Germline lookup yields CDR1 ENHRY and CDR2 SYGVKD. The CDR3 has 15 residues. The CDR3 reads CATSPRAGGTDTQYF. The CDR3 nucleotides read TGTGCCACCTCCCCTAGGGCGGGAGGCACAGATACGCAGTATTTT.

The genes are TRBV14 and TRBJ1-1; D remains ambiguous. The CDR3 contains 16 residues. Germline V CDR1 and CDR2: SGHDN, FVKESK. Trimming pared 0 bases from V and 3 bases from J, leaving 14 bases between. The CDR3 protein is CASSQDGRGRDTEAFF. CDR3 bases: TGTGCCAGCAGCCAAGATGGGCGAGGGCGGGACACTGAAGCTTTCTTT.

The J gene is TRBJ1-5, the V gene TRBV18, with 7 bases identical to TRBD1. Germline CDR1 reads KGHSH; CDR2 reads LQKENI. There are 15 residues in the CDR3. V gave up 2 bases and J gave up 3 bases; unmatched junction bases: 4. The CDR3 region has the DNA TGTGCCAGCTCACCAGAGACAGGGCACAATCAGCCCCAGCATTTT. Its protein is CASSPETGHNQPQHF. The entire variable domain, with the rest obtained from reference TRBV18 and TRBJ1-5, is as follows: NAGVMQNPRHLVRRRGQEARLRCSPMKGHSHVYWYRQLPEEGLKFMVYLQKENIIDESGMPKERFSAEFPKEGPSILRIQQVVRGDSAAYFCASSPETGHNQPQHFGDGTRLSIL.

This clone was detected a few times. The CDR3 region is CASSLIPGRVRYNEQFF. CDR3 DNA sequence: TGTGCCAGCAGTTTAATCCCCGGCAGGGTTCGGTACAATGAGCAGTTCTTC. V usage is TRBV28 and J usage is TRBJ2-1, with D possibly TRBD1 on 5 matching bases. This CDR3 contains 17 residues. Germline lookup yields CDR1 MDHEN and CDR2 SYDVKM. With 2 bases removed from V and 4 bases from J, the gap between germline ends came to 18 bases.

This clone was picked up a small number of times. The CDR3 reads CASSVVGGSPYNEQFF. The CDR3 nucleotides are TGTGCCAGCAGCGTAGTTGGCGGGAGCCCCTACAATGAGCAGTTCTTC. J is TRBJ2-1 and V is TRBV9; 7 nucleotides agree with TRBD2. CDR3 length: 16 residues. V shed 0 bases and J 2 bases; nucleotides not matched to a gene: 5. CDR1 is SGDLS and CDR2 is YYNGEE in the germline V gene. The whole variable domain, remainder taken from reference TRBV9 and TRBJ2-1, is DSGVTQTPKHLITATGQRVTLRCSPRSGDLSVYWYQQSLDQGLQFLIQYYNGEERAKGNILERFSAQQFPDLHSELNLSSLELGDSALYFCASSVVGGSPYNEQFFGPGTRLTVL.